This TCR beta chain was recovered during a study of CD8 T cells in ankylosing spondylitis. Study conclusions and caveats: According to the report, clones linked to the disease were significantly enriched in matched synovial fluid samples taken from ankylosing spondylitis patients. Among TCR beta sequences, a motif of eight highly homologous variants appeared characteristic of ankylosing spondylitis blood. Several of the motif variants were reported before in synovial fluid and blood from reactive arthritis. CD8+ by phenotype, disease-linked clones were relatively rare in peripheral blood.

CDR1 is DFQATT and CDR2 is SNEGSKA in the germline V gene (reference sequence). There are 14 residues in the CDR3. Trimming removed 3 bases from V and 3 bases from J, with 15 bases in between. Concerning this clonotype itself: What it recognizes is unknown.

As the method for making TCR beta libraries, quantitative 5'-RACE with molecular barcodes was used. One entry per CDR3 protein results from TCRdb running MiXCR on the 5' RACE reads. The sample consists of hundreds of thousands of distinct CDR3 sequences, approximately 12% of them appearing once. The chain joins TRBV20-1 to TRBJ2-7, with unresolved D. Sequencing was done on a sample of blood, either unsorted or a sorted T cell fraction (not recorded which). The sequence derives from a male donor with ankylosing spondylitis. CDR3 loop: CSASLSSLGYEQYF. The CDR3 DNA is TGCAGTGCTAGTCTTTCGTCTCTCGGCTACGAGCAGTACTTC.